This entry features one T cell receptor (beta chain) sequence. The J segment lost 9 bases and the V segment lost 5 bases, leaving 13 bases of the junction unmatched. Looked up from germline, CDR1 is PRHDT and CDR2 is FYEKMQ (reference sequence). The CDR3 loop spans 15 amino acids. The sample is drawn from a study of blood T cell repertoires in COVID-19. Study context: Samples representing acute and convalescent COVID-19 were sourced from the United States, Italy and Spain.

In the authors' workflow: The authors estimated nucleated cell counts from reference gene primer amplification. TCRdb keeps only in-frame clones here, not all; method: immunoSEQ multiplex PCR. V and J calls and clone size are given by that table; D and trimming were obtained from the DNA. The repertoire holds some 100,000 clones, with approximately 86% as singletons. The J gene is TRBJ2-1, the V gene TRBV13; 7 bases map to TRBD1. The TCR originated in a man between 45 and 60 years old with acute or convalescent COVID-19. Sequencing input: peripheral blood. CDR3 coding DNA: TGTGCCAGCAGCCCCCTTCAGCAACAGGGGCCTGAGCAGTTCTTC. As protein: CASSPLQQQGPEQFF.